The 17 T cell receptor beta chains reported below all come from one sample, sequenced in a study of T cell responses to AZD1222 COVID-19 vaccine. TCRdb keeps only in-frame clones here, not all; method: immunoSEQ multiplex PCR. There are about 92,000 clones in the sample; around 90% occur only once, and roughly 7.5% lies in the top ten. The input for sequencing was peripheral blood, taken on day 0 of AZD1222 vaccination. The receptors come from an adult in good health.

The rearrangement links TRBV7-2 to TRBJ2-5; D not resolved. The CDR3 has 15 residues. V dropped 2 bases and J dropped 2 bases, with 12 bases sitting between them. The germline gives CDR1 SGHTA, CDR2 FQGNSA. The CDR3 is CASSLMLRIQETQYF. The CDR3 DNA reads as TGTGCCAGCAGCTTAATGCTGCGGATACAAGAGACCCAGTACTTC.

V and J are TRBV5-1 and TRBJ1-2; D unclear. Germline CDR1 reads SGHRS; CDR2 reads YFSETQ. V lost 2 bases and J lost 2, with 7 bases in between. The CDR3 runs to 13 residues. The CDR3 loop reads CASSLNVNYGYTF. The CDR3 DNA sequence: TGCGCCAGCAGCTTAAACGTAAACTATGGCTACACCTTC. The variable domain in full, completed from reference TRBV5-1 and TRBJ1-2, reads KAGVTQTPRYLIKTRGQQVTLSCSPISGHRSVSWYQQTPGQGLQFLFEYFSETQRNKGNFPGRFSGRQFSNSRSEMNVSTLELGDSALYLCASSLNVNYGYTFGSGTRLTVV.

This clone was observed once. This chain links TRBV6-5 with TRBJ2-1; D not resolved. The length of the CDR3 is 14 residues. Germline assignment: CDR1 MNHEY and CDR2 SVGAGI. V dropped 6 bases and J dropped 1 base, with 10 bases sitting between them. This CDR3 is CASRLTGSYNEQFF. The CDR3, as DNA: TGTGCCAGCAGGTTAACGGGTTCCTACAATGAGCAGTTCTTC.

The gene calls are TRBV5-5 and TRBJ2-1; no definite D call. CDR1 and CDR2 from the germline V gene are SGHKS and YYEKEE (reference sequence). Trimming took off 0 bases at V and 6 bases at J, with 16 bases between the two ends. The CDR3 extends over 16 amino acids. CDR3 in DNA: TGTGCCAGCAGCTTGGCCGTCGACGCTACGATCAATGAGCAGTTCTTC. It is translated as CASSLAVDATINEQFF. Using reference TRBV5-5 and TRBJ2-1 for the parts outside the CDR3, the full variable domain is DAGVTQSPTHLIKTRGQQVTLRCSPISGHKSVSWYQQVLGQGPQFIFQYYEKEERGRGNFPDRFSARQFPNYSSELNVNALLLGDSALYLCASSLAVDATINEQFFGPGTRLTVL.

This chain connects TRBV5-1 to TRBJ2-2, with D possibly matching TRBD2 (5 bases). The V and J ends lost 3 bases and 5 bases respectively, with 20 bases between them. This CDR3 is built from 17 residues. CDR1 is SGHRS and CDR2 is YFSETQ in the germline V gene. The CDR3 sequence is CASSSFEGALGTGELFF. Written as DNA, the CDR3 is TGCGCCAGCAGCTCATTCGAGGGAGCGTTGGGAACCGGGGAGCTGTTTTTT. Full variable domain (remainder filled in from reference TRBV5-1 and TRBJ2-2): KAGVTQTPRYLIKTRGQQVTLSCSPISGHRSVSWYQQTPGQGLQFLFEYFSETQRNKGNFPGRFSGRQFSNSRSEMNVSTLELGDSALYLCASSSFEGALGTGELFFGEGSRLTVL.

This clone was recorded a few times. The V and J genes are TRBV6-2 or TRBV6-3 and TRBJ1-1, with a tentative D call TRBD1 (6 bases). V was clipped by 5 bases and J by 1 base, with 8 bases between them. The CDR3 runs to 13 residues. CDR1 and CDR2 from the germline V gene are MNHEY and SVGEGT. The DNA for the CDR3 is TGTGCCAGCAGTGACAGGAGGAACACTGAAGCTTTCTTT. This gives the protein CASSDRRNTEAFF.

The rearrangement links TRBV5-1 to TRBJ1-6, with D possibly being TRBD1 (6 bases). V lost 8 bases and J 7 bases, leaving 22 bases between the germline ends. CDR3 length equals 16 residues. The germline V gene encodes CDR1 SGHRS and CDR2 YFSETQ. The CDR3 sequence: CASRRETGTTNSPLHF. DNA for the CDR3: TGCGCCAGTAGGCGAGAGACCGGGACAACAAATTCACCCCTCCACTTT.

The CDR3 sequence is CASSWDGRAADTQYF. The CDR3 DNA reads as TGCGCCAGCAGCTGGGACGGGAGGGCCGCAGATACGCAGTATTTT. This chain uses TRBV5-1 with TRBJ2-3, with 8 bases identical to TRBD2. CDR3 length: 15 amino acids. Germline loops: CDR1 SGHRS, CDR2 YFSETQ. V lost 3 bases and J lost 4; bases outside the gene matches: 7. Together with reference TRBV5-1 and TRBJ2-3, the CDR3 gives the full variable domain: KAGVTQTPRYLIKTRGQQVTLSCSPISGHRSVSWYQQTPGQGLQFLFEYFSETQRNKGNFPGRFSGRQFSNSRSEMNVSTLELGDSALYLCASSWDGRAADTQYFGPGTRLTVL.

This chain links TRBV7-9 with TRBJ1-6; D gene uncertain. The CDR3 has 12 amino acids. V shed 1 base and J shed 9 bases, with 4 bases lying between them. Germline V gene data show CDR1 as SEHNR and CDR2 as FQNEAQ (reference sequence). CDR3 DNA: TGTGCCAGCAGCTTAGTGGGTTCACCCCTCCACTTT. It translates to CASSLVGSPLHF.

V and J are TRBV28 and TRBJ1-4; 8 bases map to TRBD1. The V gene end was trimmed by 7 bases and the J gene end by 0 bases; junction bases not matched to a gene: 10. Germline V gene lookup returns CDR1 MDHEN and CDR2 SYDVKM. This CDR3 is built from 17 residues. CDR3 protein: CASMDRVTMATNEKLFF. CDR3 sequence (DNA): TGTGCCAGCATGGACAGGGTAACAATGGCAACTAATGAAAAACTGTTTTTT.

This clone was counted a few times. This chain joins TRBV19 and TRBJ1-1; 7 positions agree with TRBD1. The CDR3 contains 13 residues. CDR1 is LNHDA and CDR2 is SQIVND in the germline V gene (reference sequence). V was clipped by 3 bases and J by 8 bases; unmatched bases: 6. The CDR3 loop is CASSIQRQGEAFF. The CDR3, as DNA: TGTGCCAGTAGTATCCAGAGACAGGGCGAAGCTTTCTTT.

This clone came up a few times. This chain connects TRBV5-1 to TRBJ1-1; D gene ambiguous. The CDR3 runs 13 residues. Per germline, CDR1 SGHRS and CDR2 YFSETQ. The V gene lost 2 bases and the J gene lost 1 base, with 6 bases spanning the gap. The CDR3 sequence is CASSFRGNTEAFF. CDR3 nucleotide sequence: TGCGCCAGCAGCTTCCGGGGGAACACTGAAGCTTTCTTT.

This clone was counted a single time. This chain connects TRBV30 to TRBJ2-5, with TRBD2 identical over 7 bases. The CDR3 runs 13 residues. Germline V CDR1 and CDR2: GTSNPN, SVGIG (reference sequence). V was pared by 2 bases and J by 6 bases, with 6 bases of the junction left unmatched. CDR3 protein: CAWSQGLIQTQYF. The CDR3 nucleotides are TGTGCCTGGAGTCAGGGACTAATTCAGACCCAGTACTTC.

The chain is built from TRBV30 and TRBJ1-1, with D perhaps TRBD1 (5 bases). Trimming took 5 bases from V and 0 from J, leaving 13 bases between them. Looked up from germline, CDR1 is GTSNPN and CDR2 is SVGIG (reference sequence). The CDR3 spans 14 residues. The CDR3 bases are TGTGCCTGGCAATCCGGGACGGTGAACACTGAAGCTTTCTTT. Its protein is CAWQSGTVNTEAFF.

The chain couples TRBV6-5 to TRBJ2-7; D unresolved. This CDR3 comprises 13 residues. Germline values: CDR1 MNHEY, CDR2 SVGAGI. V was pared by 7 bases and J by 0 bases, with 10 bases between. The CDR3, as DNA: TGTGCCAGCACGGCGGCAAGCTCCTACGAGCAGTACTTC. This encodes CASTAASSYEQYF.

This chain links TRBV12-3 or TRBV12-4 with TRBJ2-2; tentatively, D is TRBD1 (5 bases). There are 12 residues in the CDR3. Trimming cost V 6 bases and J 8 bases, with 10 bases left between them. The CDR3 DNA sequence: TGTGCCAGCAGGCAAGGGGAAGGGGAGCTGTTTTTT. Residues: CASRQGEGELFF.

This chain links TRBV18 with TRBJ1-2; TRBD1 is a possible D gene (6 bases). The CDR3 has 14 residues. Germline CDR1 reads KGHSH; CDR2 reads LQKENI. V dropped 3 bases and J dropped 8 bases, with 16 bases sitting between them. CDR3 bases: TGTGCCAGCTCACCGGGACAAAGTAAACGCGGCTACACCTTC. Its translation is CASSPGQSKRGYTF.